This T cell receptor beta chain was observed in a study of regulatory T cells in long-lasting Graves disease. Overall study findings and caveats: Persistent patients shared more public clonotypes (roughly 2,800) than new patients (approximately 970).

V lost 5 bases and J lost 5; bases outside the gene matches: 12. The CDR3 runs to 16 residues. Looked up from germline, CDR1 is SGHTA and CDR2 is FQGNSA. The time point is: newly diagnosed GD, antithyroid drugs for less than 3 months. PBMCs were the source of the RNA used for TCR sequencing. Arm-PCR with iRepertoire HTBI primers amplified the CDR3 regions for these TCR beta libraries. TCRdb ran MiXCR on the multiplex PCR reads and lists one entry per CDR3 protein. The table includes approximately 360,000 distinct CDR3 sequences, 12% detected once. This clonotype has a handful of counts. Antigen unknown. This sample also appeared in a second study, on T cells in Graves' hyperthyroidism and ophthalmopathy. That investigation notes: Each patient was aged 18 to 65 and had newly diagnosed hyperthyroidism of under 2 months' duration. Carried out on the TCR CDR3, a first-round RT-PCR used the HTBI primer set. Ophthalmopathy onset followed model prediction by a median about six months.

The source was peripheral blood mononuclear cells (PBMCs), collected at new diagnosis, from a patient treated with antithyroid drugs. This chain uses TRBV7-2 with TRBJ2-5; TRBD2 matches 9 bases. The source of this sequence is a woman aged 18-35 years with Graves disease. The CDR3 DNA reads TGTGCCAGCAGCCCCCCCCGCGGGGGGGCGATGGAGACCCAGTACTTC. Protein product: CASSPPRGGAMETQYF.